This TCR beta chain came from a study of blood T cell repertoires in COVID-19. Study-wide context: Donors in the United States, Italy and Spain gave samples during acute or convalescent COVID-19.

In the original analysis: Amplification from reference gene primers served as the basis for estimated nucleated cell counts. The data were produced by immunoSEQ multiplex PCR, yet TCRdb's version contains in-frame clones alone and is incomplete. The V and J calls and clone size were taken over from that table, and D and trimming were inferred from the DNA. The repertoire holds about 250,000 clones, with around nine tenths as singletons. The V and J ends lost 3 bases and 0 bases respectively, with 14 bases between them. CDR3 length: 16 residues. The V gene's germline CDR1 is LNHDA and CDR2 SQIVND (reference sequence).

This receptor was identified in a woman aged 40 to 50 who had recovered from COVID-19. The V call is TRBV19, the J call TRBJ1-2; perhaps TRBD1 as D (5 bases). The sequencing sample was made of peripheral blood. CDR3 sequence (DNA): TGTGCCAGTAGTATTCAGGGCAGAACCGCTAACTATGGCTACACCTTC. Translation gives CASSIQGRTANYGYTF.